This T cell receptor beta chain was documented in a study of HIV-infected children after antiretroviral therapy interruption. Study-wide findings and caveats: Naive CD4+ CDR3 sharing between time points fell after interruption began. Minor non-naive CD45RA+ populations, like EMRA or stem memory, might contaminate naive sorts. Naive CD4+ Gini coefficient rose by interruption end, suggesting clonal expansion.

Unique molecular identifiers were included in an RNA-based 3' RACE TCR library. TCRdb fed the 3' RACE reads into MiXCR, producing one record per CDR3 protein. The sample carries about 15,000 distinct CDR3 sequences, approximately 3.6% recorded once. Germline CDR1 and CDR2: DFQATT and SNEGSKA (reference sequence). V lost 4 bases and J lost 5, with 11 bases in between. The CDR3 is 12 amino acids. This clonotype was seen repeatedly, ten times or more. The antigen is not known. Treatment meaning: PENTA 11 planned treatment interruption arm or continuous ART arm. From thawed PBMCs, naive CD4+ CD45RA+ CD45RO- T cells were sorted.

The sequences come from CD45RA+ CD4+ T cells from PBMCs, collected from a donor given antiretroviral therapy, either interrupted or continuous. The subset here: naive CD4+ CD45RA+ CD45RO- T cells. The sequence was collected from a child aged 2-17 years with HIV. The V call is TRBV20-1, the J call TRBJ1-1; no clear D. This CDR3 is CSAITGWTEAFF. CDR3 DNA sequence: TGCAGTGCTATTACCGGGTGGACTGAAGCTTTCTTT.